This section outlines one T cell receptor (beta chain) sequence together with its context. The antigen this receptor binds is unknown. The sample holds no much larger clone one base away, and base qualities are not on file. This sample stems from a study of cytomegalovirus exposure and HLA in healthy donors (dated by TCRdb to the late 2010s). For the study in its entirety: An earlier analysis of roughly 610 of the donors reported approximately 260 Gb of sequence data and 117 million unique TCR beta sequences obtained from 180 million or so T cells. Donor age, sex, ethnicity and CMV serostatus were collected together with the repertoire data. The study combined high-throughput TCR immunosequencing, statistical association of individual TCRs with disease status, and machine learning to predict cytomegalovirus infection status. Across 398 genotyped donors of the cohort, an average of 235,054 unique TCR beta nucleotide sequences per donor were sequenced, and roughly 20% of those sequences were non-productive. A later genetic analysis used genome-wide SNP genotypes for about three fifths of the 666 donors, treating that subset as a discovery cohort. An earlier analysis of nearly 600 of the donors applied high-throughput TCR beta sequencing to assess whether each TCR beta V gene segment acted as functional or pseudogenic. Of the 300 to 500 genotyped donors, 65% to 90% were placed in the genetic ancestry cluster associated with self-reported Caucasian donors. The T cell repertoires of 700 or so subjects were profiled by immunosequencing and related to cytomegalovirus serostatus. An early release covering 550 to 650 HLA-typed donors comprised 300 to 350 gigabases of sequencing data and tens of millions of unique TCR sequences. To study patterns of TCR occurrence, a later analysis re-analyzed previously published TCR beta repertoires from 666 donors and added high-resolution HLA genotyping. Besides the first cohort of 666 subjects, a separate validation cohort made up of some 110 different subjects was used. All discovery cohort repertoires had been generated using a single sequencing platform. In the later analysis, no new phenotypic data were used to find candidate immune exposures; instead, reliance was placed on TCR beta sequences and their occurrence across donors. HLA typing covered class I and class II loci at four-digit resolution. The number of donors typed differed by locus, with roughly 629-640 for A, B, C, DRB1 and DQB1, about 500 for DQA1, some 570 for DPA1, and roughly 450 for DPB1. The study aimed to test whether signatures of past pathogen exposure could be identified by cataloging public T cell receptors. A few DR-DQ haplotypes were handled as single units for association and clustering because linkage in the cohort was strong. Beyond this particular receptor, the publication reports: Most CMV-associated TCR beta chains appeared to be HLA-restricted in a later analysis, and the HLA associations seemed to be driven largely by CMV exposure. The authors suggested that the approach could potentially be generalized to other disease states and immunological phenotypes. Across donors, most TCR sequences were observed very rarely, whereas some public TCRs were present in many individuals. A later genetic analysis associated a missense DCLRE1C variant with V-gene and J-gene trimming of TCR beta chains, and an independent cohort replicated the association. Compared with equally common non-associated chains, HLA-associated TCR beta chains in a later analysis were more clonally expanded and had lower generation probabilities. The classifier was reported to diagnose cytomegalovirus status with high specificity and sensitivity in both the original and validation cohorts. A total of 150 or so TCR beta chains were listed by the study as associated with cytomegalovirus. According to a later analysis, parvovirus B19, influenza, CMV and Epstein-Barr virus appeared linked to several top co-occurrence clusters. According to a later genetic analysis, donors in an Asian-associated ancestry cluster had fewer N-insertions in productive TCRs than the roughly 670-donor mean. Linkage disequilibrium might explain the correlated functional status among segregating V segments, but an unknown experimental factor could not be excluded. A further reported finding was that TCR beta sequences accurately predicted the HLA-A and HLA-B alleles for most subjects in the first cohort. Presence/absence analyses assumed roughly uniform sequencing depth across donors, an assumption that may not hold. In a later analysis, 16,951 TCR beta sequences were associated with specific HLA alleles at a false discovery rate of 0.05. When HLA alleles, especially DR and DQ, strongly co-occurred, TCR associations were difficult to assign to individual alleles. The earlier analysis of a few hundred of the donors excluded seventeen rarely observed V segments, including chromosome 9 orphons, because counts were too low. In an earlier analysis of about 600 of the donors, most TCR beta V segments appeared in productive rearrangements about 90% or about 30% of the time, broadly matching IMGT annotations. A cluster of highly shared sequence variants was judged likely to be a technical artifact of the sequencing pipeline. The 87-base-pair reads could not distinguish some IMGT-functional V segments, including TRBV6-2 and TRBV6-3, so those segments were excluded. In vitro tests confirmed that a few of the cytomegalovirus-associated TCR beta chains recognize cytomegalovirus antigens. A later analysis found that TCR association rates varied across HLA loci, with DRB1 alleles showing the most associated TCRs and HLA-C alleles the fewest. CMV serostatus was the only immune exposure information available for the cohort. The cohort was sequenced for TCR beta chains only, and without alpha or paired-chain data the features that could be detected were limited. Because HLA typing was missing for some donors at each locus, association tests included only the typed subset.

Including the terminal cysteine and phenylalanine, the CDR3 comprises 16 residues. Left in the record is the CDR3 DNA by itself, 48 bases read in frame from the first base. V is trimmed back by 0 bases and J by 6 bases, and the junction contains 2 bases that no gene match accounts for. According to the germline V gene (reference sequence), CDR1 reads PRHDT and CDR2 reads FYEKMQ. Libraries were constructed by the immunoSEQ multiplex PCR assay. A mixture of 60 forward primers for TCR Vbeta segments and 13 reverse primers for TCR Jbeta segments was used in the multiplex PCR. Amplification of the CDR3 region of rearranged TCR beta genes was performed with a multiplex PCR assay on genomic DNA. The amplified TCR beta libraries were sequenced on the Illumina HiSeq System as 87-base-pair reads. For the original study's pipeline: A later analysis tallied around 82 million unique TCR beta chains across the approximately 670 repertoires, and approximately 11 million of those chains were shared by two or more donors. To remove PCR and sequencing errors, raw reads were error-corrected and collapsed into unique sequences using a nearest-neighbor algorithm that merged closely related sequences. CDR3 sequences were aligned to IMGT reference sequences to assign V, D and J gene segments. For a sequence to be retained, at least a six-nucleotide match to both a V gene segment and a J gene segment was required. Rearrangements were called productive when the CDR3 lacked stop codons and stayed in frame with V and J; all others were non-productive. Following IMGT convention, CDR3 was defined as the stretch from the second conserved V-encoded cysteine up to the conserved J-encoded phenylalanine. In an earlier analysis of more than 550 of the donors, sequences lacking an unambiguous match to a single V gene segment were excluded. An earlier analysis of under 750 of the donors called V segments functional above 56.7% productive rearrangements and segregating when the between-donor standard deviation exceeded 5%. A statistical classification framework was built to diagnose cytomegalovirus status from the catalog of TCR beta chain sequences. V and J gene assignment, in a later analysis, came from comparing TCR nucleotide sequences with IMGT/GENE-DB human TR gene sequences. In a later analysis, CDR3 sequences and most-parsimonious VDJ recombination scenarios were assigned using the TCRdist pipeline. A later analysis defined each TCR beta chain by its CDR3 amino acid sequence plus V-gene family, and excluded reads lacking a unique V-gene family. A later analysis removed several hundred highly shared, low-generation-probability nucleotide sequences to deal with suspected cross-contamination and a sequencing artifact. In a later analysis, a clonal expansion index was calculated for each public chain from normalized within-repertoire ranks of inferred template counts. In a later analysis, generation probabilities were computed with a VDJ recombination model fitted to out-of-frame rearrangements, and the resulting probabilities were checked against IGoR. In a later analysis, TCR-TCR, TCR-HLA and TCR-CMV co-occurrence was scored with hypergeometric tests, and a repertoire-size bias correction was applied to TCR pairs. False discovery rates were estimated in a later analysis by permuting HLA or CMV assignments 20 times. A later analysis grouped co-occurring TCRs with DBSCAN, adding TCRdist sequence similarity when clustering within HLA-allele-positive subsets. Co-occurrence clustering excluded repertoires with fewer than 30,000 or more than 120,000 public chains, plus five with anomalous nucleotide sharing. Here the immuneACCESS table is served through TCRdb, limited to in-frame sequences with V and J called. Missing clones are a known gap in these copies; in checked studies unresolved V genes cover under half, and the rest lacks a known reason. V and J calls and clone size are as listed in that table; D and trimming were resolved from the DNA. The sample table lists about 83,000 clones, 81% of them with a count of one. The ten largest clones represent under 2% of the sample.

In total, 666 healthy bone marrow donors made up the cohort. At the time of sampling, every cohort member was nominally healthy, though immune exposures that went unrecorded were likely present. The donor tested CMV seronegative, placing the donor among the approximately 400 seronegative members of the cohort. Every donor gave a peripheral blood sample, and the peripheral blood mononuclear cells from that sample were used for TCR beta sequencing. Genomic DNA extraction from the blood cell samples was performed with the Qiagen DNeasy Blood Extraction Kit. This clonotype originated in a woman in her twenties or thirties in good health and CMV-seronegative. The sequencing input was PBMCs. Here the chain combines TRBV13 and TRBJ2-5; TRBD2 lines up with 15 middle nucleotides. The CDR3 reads CASSLGGLAGGKTQYF. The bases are TGTGCCAGCAGCTTAGGGGGACTAGCGGGAGGAAAGACCCAGTACTTC.